This note documents a single T cell receptor beta chain sequence. Antigen unknown. This entry belongs to a study of T cell responses to AZD1222 COVID-19 vaccine. TCRdb's table, derived via immunoSEQ multiplex PCR, lists solely in-frame clones and lacks some. The table records about 91,000 clones, around 90% of them present only once. Study outcomes and limitations: Regions left unmutated in variants are reportedly the target of nearly half of spike-specific TCRs. Vaccine-associated CD4 TCRs spanned spike, dominant at 160-218 and 743-854. The donors showed a predominance of white British ancestry and of females, with possible underestimation of clonal diversity.

CDR3 size: 14 residues. V was trimmed by 1 base and J by 3 bases, leaving 9 bases between them. Germline V gives CDR1 LGHNA, CDR2 YNFKEQ. The sample was peripheral blood, taken 28 days after the second AZD1222 dose. The chain employs TRBV4-2 and TRBJ1-2; possibly TRBD1 for D (5 bases). This receptor was obtained from an adult who received the AZD1222 COVID-19 vaccine. The CDR3 nucleotides read TGTGCCAGCAGCCAAGCAGGGCGCGACTATGGCTACACCTTC. Its translation: CASSQAGRDYGYTF.